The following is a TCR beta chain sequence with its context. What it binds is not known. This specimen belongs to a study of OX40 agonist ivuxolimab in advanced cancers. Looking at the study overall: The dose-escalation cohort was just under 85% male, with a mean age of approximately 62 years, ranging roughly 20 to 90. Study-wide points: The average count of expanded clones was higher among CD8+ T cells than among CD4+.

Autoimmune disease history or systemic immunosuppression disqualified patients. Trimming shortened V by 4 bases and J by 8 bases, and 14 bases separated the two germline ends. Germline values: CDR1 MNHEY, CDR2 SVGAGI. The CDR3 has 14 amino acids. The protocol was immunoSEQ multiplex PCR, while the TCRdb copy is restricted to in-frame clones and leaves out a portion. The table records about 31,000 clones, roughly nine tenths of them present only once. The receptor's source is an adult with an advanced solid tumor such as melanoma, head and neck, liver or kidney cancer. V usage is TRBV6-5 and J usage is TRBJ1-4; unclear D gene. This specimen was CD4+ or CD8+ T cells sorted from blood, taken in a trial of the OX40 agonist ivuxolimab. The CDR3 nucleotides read TGTGCCAGCAGTTTTAGTTATCTAAGGGAAAAACTGTTTTTT. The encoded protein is CASSFSYLREKLFF.